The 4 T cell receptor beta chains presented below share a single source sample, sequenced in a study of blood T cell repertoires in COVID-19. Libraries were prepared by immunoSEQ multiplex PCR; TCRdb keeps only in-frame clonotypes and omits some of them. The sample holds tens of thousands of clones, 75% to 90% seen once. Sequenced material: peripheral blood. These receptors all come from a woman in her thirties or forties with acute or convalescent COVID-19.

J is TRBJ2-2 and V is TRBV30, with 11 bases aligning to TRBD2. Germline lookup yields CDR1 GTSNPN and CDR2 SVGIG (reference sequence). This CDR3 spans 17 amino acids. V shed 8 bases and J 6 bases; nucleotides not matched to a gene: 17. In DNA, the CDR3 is TGTGCCCTGGGAGAGGCTAGCGGGAGGTCGTGGCCCGGGGAGCTGTTTTTT. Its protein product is CALGEASGRSWPGELFF.

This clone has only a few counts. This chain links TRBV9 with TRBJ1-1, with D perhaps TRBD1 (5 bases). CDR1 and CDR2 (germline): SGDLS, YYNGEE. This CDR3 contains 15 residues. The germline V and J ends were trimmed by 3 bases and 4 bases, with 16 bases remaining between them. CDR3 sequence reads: CASSDGRGLGTEAFF. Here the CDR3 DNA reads TGTGCCAGCAGCGATGGAAGGGGCCTAGGCACTGAAGCTTTCTTT. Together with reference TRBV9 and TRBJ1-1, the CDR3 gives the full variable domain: DSGVTQTPKHLITATGQRVTLRCSPRSGDLSVYWYQQSLDQGLQFLIQYYNGEERAKGNILERFSAQQFPDLHSELNLSSLELGDSALYFCASSDGRGLGTEAFFGQGTRLTVV.

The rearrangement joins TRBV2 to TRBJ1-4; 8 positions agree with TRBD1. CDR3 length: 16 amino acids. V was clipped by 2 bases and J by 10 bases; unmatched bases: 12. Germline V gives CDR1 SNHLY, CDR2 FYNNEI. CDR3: CASSEKRPGGVGKLFF. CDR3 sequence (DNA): TGTGCCAGCAGTGAAAAACGGCCAGGGGGCGTCGGAAAACTGTTTTTT.

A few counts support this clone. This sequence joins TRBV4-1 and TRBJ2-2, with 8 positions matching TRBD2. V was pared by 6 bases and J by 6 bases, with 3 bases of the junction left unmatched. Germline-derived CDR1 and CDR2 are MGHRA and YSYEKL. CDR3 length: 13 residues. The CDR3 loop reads CASRRTSPGELFF. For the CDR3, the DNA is TGCGCCAGCAGACGGACTAGCCCCGGGGAGCTGTTTTTT.